The clone carrying this T cell receptor (beta chain) was counted a few times. These data come from a study of blood T cells in healthy people across ages. Primed by a sample-barcoded 5' primer and a J-beta primer mix, a second PCR proceeded for roughly 6 to 12 cycles. Each CDR3 protein gets one entry after TCRdb re-called the 5' RACE reads with MiXCR. The table has around 1,000,000 distinct CDR3 sequences, almost 25% seen once. CDR1 is SGHTA and CDR2 is FQGNSA in the germline V gene. V was clipped by 5 bases and J by 0 bases; unmatched bases: 9. The CDR3 length is 16 residues. Each sample used at least 6 million PBMCs. These data were also filed under a second study, of T cells of mothers and their children. According to that study: No T cell clones of persistent microchimeric origin were detected.

The sequencing input was blood. The rearrangement joins TRBV7-2 to TRBJ1-1; 7 nucleotides line up with TRBD1. The clonotype comes from a girl aged 2 to 9 in good health. Written as DNA, the CDR3 is TGTGCCAGCAGCACGATGACAGGGCCCCTGAACACTGAAGCTTTCTTT. Encoded protein: CASSTMTGPLNTEAFF.